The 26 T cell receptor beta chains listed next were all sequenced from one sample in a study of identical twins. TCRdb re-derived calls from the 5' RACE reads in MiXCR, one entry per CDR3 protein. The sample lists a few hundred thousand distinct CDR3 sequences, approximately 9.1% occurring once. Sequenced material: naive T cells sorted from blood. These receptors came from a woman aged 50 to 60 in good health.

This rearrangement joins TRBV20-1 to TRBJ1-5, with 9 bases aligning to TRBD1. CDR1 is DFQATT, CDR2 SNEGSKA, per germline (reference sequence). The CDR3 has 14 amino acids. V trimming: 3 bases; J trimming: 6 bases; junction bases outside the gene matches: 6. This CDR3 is CSARDRGIGQPQHF. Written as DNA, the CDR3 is TGCAGTGCTAGGGACAGGGGTATTGGTCAGCCCCAGCATTTT.

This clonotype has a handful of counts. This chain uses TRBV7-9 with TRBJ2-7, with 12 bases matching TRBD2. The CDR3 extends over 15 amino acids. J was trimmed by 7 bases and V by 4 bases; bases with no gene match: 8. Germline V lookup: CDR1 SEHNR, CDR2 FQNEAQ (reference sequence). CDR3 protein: CASSSTSGGPTEQYF. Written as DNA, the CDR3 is TGTGCCAGCAGCTCGACTAGCGGGGGCCCTACGGAGCAGTACTTC.

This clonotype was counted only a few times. The DNA of the CDR3 is TGTGCCAGCGGACTAGCGGGAGAATCAGAGACCCAGTACTTC. It codes for CASGLAGESETQYF. The chain joins TRBV2 to TRBJ2-5; 13 nucleotides align to TRBD2. The germline gives CDR1 SNHLY, CDR2 FYNNEI. This CDR3 has 14 residues. With 8 bases clipped from V and 4 bases from J, the junction kept 4 bases outside the gene matches.

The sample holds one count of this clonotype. Here the CDR3 reads CASSLAVGGPYEQYF. For the CDR3, the DNA is TGTGCCAGCAGCTTAGCAGTGGGAGGGCCGTACGAGCAGTACTTC. This chain connects TRBV7-2 to TRBJ2-7, with 7 positions matching TRBD2. The CDR3 runs 15 residues. The germline V gene encodes CDR1 SGHTA and CDR2 FQGNSA. V lost 0 bases, J lost 4 bases, and 6 bases stayed unmatched.

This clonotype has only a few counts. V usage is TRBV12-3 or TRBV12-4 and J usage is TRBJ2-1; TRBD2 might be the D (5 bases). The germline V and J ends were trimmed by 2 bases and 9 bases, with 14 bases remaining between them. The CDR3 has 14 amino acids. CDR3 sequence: CASSLNLPAGEQFF. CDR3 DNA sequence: TGTGCCAGCAGTTTAAATCTCCCCGCGGGTGAGCAGTTCTTC.

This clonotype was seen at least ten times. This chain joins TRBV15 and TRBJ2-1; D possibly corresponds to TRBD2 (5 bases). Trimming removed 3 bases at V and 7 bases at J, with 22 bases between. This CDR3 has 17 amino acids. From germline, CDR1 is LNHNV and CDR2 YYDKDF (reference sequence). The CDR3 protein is CATSRTTGSRLKNEQFF. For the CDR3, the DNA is TGTGCCACCAGCAGGACGACGGGGTCCCGTCTAAAGAATGAGCAGTTCTTC.

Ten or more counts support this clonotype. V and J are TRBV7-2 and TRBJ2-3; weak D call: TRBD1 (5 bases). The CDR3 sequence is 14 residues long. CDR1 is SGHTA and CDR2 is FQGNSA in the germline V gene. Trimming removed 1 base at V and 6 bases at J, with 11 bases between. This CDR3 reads CASSLDGAGDTQYF. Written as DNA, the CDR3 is TGTGCCAGCAGCTTAGATGGGGCAGGGGATACGCAGTATTTT. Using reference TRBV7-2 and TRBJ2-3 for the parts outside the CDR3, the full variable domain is GAGVSQSPSNKVTEKGKDVELRCDPISGHTALYWYRQSLGQGLEFLIYFQGNSAPDKSGLPSDRFSAERTGGSVSTLTIQRTQQEDSAVYLCASSLDGAGDTQYFGPGTRLTVL.

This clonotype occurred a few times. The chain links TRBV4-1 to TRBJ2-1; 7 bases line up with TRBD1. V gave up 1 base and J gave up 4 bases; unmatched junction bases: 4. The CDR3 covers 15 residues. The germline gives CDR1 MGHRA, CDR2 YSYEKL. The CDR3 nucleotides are TGCGCCAGCAGCCAAGTGGGACAGCAATACAATGAGCAGTTCTTC. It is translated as CASSQVGQQYNEQFF.

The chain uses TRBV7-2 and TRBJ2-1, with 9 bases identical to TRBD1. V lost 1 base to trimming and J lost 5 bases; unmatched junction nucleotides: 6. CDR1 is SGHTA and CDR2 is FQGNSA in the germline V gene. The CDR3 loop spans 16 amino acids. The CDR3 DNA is TGTGCCAGCAGCTTAGGCCCGGGACAGGGCGACAATGAGCAGTTCTTC. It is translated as CASSLGPGQGDNEQFF.

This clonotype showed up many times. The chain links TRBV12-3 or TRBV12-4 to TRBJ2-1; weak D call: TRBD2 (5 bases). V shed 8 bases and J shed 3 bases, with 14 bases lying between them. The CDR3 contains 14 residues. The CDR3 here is CASRTPGFYNEQFF. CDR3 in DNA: TGTGCCAGCCGAACGCCGGGGTTCTACAATGAGCAGTTCTTC.

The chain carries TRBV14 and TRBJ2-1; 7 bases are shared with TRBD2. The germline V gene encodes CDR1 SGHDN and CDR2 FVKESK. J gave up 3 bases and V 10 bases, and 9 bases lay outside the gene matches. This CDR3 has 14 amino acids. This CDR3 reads CATKGGSFYNEQFF. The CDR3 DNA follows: TGTGCCACCAAGGGCGGGAGTTTCTACAATGAGCAGTTCTTC.

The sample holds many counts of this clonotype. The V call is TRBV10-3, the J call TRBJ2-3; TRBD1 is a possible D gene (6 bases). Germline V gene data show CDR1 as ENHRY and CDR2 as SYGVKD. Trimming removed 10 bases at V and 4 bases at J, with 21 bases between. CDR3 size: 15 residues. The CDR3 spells CATQRTATFSDTQYF. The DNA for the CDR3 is TGTGCCACCCAAAGGACAGCCACCTTTTCAGATACGCAGTATTTT.

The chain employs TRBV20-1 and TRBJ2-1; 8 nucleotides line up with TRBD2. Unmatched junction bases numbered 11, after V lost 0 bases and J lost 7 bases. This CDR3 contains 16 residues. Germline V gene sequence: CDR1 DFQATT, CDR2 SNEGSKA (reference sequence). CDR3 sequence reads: CSARDRGTRGWNEQFF. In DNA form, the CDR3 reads TGCAGTGCTAGAGATCGAGGGACTAGGGGTTGGAATGAGCAGTTCTTC.

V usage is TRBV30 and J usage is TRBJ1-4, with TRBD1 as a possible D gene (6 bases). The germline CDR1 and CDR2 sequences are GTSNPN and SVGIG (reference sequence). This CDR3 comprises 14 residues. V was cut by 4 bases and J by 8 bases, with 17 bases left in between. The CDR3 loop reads CAWMPDSVYEKLFF. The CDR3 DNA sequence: TGTGCCTGGATGCCGGACAGTGTTTACGAAAAACTGTTTTTT.

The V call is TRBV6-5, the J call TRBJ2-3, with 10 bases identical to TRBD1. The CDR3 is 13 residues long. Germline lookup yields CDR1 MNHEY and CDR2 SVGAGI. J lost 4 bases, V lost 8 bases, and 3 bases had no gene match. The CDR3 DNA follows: TGTGCCAGCCGGGACAGGGGCCCAGATACGCAGTATTTT. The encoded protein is CASRDRGPDTQYF.

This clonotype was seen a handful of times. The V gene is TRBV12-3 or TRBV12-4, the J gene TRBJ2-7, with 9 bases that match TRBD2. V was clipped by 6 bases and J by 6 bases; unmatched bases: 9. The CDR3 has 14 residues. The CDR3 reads CASSSSSGIREQYF. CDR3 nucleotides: TGTGCCAGCAGCTCCTCTAGCGGGATACGCGAGCAGTACTTC.

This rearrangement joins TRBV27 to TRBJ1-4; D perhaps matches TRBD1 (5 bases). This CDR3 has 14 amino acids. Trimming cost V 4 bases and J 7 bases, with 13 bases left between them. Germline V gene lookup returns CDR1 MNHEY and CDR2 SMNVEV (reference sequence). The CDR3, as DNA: TGTGCCAGCAGTTCATTGCAGGGTGGTGAAAAACTGTTTTTT. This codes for CASSSLQGGEKLFF.

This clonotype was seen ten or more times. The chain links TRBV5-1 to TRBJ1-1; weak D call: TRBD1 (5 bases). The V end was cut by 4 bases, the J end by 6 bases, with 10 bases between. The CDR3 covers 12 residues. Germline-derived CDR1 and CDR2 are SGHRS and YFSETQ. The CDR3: CASSDTGPEAFF. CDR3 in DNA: TGCGCCAGCAGCGACACAGGACCTGAAGCTTTCTTT.

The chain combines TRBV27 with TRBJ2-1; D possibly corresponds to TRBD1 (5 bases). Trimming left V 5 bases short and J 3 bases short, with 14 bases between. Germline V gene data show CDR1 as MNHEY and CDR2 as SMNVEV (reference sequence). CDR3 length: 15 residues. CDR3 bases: TGTGCCAGCAGTCCGGACACTATGGGCTACAATGAGCAGTTCTTC. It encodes CASSPDTMGYNEQFF.

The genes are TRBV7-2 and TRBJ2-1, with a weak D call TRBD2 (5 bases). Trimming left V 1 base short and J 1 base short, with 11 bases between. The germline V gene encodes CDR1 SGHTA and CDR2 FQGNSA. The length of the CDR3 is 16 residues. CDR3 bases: TGTGCCAGCAGCTTAGAGGGAGCCCGTTCCTACAATGAGCAGTTCTTC. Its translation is CASSLEGARSYNEQFF.

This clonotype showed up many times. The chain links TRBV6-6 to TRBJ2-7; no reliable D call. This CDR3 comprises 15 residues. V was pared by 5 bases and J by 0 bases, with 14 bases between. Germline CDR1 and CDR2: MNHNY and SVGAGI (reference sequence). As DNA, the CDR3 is TGTGCCAGCAGTCACCTTCGCGGACCCTCCTACGAGCAGTACTTC. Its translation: CASSHLRGPSYEQYF.

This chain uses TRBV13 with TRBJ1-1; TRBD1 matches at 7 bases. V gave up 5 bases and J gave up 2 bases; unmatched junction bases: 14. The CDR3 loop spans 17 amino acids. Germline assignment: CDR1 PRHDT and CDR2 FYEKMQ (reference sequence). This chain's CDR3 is CASSPITGAALNTEAFF. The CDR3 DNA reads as TGTGCCAGCAGCCCAATTACAGGGGCCGCACTCAACACTGAAGCTTTCTTT.

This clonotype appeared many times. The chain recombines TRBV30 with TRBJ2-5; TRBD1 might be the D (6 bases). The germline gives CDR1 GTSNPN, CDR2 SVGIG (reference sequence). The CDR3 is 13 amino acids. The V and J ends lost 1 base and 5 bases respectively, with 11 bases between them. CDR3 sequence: CAWSEQRGETQYF. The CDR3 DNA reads TGTGCCTGGAGTGAACAGAGGGGGGAGACCCAGTACTTC.

The CDR3 DNA follows: TGTGCCATTAGACTAGCGGGGGAACCGGGAGAGCAGTTCTTC. Its translation is CAIRLAGEPGEQFF. J is TRBJ2-1 and V is TRBV10-3; 12 bases match TRBD2. Germline assignment: CDR1 ENHRY and CDR2 SYGVKD. The CDR3 runs to 14 residues. V lost 9 bases to trimming and J lost 10 bases; unmatched junction nucleotides: 10.

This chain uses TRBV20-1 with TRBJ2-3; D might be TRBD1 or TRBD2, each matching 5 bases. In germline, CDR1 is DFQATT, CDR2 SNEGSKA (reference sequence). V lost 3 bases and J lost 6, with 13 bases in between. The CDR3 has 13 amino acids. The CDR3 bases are TGCAGTGCTAGGGTGAGAGGGACGGATACGCAGTATTTT. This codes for CSARVRGTDTQYF.

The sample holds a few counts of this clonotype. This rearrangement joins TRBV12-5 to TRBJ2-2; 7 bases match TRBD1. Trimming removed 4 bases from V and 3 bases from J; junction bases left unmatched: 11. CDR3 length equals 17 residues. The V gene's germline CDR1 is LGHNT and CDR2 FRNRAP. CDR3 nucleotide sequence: TGTGCTAGTGGTTCCGGAGTAACAGGGGCCTACACCGGGGAGCTGTTTTTT. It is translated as CASGSGVTGAYTGELFF.